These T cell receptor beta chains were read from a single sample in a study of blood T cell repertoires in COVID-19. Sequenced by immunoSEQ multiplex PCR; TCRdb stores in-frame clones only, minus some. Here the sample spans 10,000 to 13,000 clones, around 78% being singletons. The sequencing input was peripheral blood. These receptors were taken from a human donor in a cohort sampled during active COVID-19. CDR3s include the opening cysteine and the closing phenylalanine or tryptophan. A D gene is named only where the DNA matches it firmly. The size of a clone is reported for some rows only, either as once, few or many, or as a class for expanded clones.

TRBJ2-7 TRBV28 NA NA CASSTLKAGRTYEQYF TGTGCCAGCAGTACGCTTAAGGCAGGGAGGACCTACGAGCAGTACTTC
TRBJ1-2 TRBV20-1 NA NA CSASFQALASFGYTF TGCAGTGCTAGTTTCCAGGCTCTCGCCTCGTTTGGCTACACCTTC
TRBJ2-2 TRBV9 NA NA CASSVAGVGELFF TGTGCCAGCAGCGTAGCGGGGGTCGGGGAGCTGTTTTTT
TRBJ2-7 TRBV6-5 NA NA CASSKEPGQIYEQYF TGTGCCAGCAGCAAGGAACCGGGACAAATCTACGAGCAGTACTTC
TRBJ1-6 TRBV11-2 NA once CASSLSGVINSPLHF TGTGCCAGCAGCTTATCCGGGGTGATAAATTCACCCCTCCACTTT
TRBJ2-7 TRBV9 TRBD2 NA CASSVDGTSSEQYF TGTGCCAGCAGCGTAGACGGGACTAGTTCCGAGCAGTACTTC
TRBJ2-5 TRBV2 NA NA CAGREAAGRSETQYF TGTGCCGGCAGAGAGGCAGCCGGTAGGTCAGAGACCCAGTACTTC
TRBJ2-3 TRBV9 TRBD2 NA CASSAQTGLAGGTDTQYF TGTGCCAGCAGCGCGCAAACGGGACTAGCGGGGGGCACAGATACGCAGTATTTT
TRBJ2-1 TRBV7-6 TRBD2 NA CASSSLAGSYNEQFF TGTGCCAGCAGCTCACTAGCGGGATCCTACAATGAGCAGTTCTTC
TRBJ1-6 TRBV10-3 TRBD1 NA CAISEGRQGGNSPLHF TGTGCCATCAGTGAGGGGCGACAGGGAGGTAATTCACCCCTCCACTTT
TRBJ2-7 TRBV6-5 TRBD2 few CASSRGLAAYEQYF TGTGCCAGCAGTAGGGGACTAGCGGCCTACGAGCAGTACTTC
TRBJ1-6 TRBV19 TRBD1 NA CASKVGTAYNSPLHF TGTGCCAGTAAGGTCGGGACAGCCTATAATTCACCCCTCCACTTT
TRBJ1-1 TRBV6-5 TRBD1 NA CASRTGANTEAFF TGTGCCAGCAGGACAGGGGCGAACACTGAAGCTTTCTTT
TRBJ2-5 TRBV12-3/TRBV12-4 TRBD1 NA CASSRDREETQYF TGTGCCAGCAGCCGGGACAGGGAGGAGACCCAGTACTTC
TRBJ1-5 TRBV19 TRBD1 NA CASRQGRNQPQHF TGTGCCAGTCGACAGGGGAGGAATCAGCCCCAGCATTTT
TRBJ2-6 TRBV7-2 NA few CASSPQLSGANVLTF TGTGCCAGCAGCCCACAGCTCTCTGGGGCCAACGTCCTGACTTTC
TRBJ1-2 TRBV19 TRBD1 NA CASSTRGLGYTF TGTGCCAGTAGTACAAGGGGGCTTGGCTACACCTTC
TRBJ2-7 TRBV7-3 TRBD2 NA CASSFHVGLAGVRPYEQYF TGTGCCAGCAGCTTCCACGTGGGACTAGCGGGAGTTCGCCCCTACGAGCAGTACTTC
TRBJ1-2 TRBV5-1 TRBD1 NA CASSLMDRENYGYTF TGCGCCAGCAGCTTAATGGACAGGGAGAACTATGGCTACACCTTC
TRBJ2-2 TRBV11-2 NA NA CASRMTRLNTGELFF TGTGCCAGCAGGATGACCCGACTGAACACCGGGGAGCTGTTTTTT
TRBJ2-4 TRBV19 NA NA CASSIDLPTAKNIQYF TGTGCCAGTAGTATAGATCTCCCTACAGCCAAAAACATTCAGTACTTC
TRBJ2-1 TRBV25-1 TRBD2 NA CASSPPGGTAYNEQFF TGTGCCAGCAGTCCCCCGGGAGGTACCGCCTACAATGAGCAGTTCTTC
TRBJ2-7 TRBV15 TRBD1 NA CATSRWDRNGDEQYF TGTGCCACCAGCAGGTGGGACAGGAATGGCGACGAGCAGTACTTC
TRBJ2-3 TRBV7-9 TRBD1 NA CASSLQGAWDTQYF TGTGCCAGCAGCTTACAGGGGGCGTGGGATACGCAGTATTTT
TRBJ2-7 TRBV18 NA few CASSPANYEQYF TGTGCCAGCTCACCGGCAAACTACGAGCAGTACTTC
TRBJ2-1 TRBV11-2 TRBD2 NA CASSLESGRKIF TGTGCCAGCAGCTTAGAGAGCGGGAGGAAGATCTTC
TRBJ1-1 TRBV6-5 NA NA CASSPRGPMNTEAFF TGTGCCAGCAGTCCCCGCGGGCCGATGAACACTGAAGCTTTCTTT
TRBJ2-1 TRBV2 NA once CASSEPGDEQFF TGTGCCAGCAGTGAGCCCGGGGATGAGCAGTTCTTC
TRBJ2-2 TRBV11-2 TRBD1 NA CASKTEGAGTGELFF TGTGCCAGCAAAACTGAGGGGGCAGGGACCGGGGAGCTGTTTTTT
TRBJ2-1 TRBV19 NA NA CASSIAFHEQFF TGTGCCAGTAGTATAGCCTTCCATGAGCAGTTCTTC
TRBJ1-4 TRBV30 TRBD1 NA CASPGQLNEKLFF TGTGCCTCACCGGGACAGCTTAATGAAAAACTGTTTTTT
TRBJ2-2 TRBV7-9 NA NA CASSSGHTNTGELFF TGTGCCAGCAGCTCCGGACATACTAACACCGGGGAGCTGTTTTTT
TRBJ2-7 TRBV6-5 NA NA CASTRGKSEGEQYF TGTGCCAGCACTCGGGGGAAATCGGAGGGCGAGCAGTACTTC
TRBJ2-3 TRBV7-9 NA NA CASSLLVGLSTDTQYF TGTGCCAGCAGCTTACTGGTGGGGCTAAGCACAGATACGCAGTATTTT
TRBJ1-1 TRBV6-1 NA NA CASSEAATGVTEAFF TGTGCCAGCAGTGAAGCCGCGACAGGAGTCACTGAAGCTTTCTTT
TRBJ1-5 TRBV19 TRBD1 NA CASSIKGTANQPQHF TGTGCCAGTAGTATAAAAGGGACAGCGAATCAGCCCCAGCATTTT